This TCR beta chain is from a study of T cells expressing NK-cell markers. The overall study: The TCR beta repertoires originated in sorted CD3+CD56+NKG2C+, CD3+CD56+NKG2C- and CD3+CD56-NKG2C+ T cells. Within the sequenced cohort of eight donors, seven exhibited HCMV seropositivity and one was seronegative.

Notes on this clonotype: Its antigen is not known.

TCRdb re-called the 5' RACE reads and shows each CDR3 protein once, DNA omitted. This sample's clone table lists under 200,000 distinct CDR3 sequences. The CDR3 is made up of 13 amino acids. Looked up from germline, CDR1 is SQVTM and CDR2 is ANQGSEA. Study observations and caveats: These clonotypes also led the CD3+CD56-NKG2C+ fraction in a handful of donors.

Sequencing was performed on blood T cells: a sorted CD56 or NKG2C T cell subset, CD4+ or CD8+ T cells, or bulk PBMC T cells (not recorded which). The gene calls are TRBV29-1 and TRBJ1-1. This clonotype originated in a woman between 18 and 70 years old in good health. CDR3 loop: CSVDSWGNTEAFF.